Listed below are T cell receptor beta chains from one sample, sequenced in a study of CD8 T cells in ankylosing spondylitis. In TCRdb, the 5' RACE reads were re-called with MiXCR into one record per CDR3 protein. The sample includes under 450,000 distinct CDR3 sequences, 20% to 25% of them seen just once. The sequencing sample was made of blood, either unsorted or a sorted T cell fraction (not recorded which). These receptors were collected from a male donor with ankylosing spondylitis or in good health (not recorded which). CDR3s include the opening cysteine and the closing phenylalanine or tryptophan. D genes are given only for firm matches. Some rows have no size entry. The others give once, few or many, or a class for an expanded clone.

J gene	V gene	clone size	CDR3 length	D gene	CDR3 DNA	CDR3 protein
TRBJ2-1	TRBV4-1	few	17	TRBD1	TGCGCCAGCAGCCAAGGGAGACAGGGTGGAGTTGGTCATGAGCAGTTCTTC	CASSQGRQGGVGHEQFF
TRBJ2-7	TRBV20-1	few	13	TRBD1	TGCAGTGCTAGGGCGACAGGGGCGGACGAGCAGTACTTC	CSARATGADEQYF
TRBJ2-1	TRBV14	few	13	NA	TGTGCCAGCAGCCAAGAGCTAGGGAATGAGCAGTTCTTC	CASSQELGNEQFF
TRBJ2-3	TRBV9	NA	17	TRBD2	TGTGCCAGCAATTGGCCCCTAGCGGGGTCATCTGGGGATACGCAGTATTTT	CASNWPLAGSSGDTQYF
TRBJ1-1	TRBV6-1	few	15	NA	TGTGCCAGCACCGAGACAGGAGGAGGGTACACTGAAGCTTTCTTT	CASTETGGGYTEAFF
TRBJ1-1	TRBV12-3/TRBV12-4	NA	12	NA	TGTGCCAGCAACAGTCTATACACTGAAGCTTTCTTT	CASNSLYTEAFF
TRBJ2-2	TRBV29-1	few	16	NA	TGCAGCGTCGAACTGGACAAGACGACCTACACCGGGGAGCTGTTTTTT	CSVELDKTTYTGELFF
TRBJ2-1	TRBV2	few	14	NA	TGTGCCAGCAGGTCGGGGCGGGGAAACAATGAGCAGTTCTTC	CASRSGRGNNEQFF
TRBJ1-2	TRBV6-6	few	13	TRBD1	TGTGCCAGCACCGAGCAGGGGGCGTATGGCTACACCTTC	CASTEQGAYGYTF
TRBJ2-7	TRBV7-9	NA	14	NA	TGTGCCAGCAGCCCTCGGTCCGCGAACTACGAGCAGTACTTC	CASSPRSANYEQYF
TRBJ2-5	TRBV30	NA	14	NA	TGTGCCTGGAGGGGGTGGTCCAGAGAAGAGACCCAGTACTTC	CAWRGWSREETQYF
TRBJ2-7	TRBV6-1	NA	16	TRBD1	TGTGCCAGCAGTCTAGGGGGGGACAGGGGGGTCCACGAGCAGTACTTC	CASSLGGDRGVHEQYF
TRBJ2-4	TRBV29-1	NA	17	NA	TGCAGCGTTGAAGTGTGGAGGGTAAAGACAGGCCAAAACATTCAGTACTTC	CSVEVWRVKTGQNIQYF
TRBJ1-3	TRBV7-8	NA	14	NA	TGTGCCAGCACCGGGGGGGCCGGTGGAAACACCATATATTTT	CASTGGAGGNTIYF
TRBJ2-7	TRBV20-1	NA	15	TRBD1	TGCAGTGCTACTCAGCCCGGGACAGGGGCGTACGAGCAGTACTTC	CSATQPGTGAYEQYF
TRBJ2-7	TRBV27	NA	13	NA	TGTGCCAGCAGTTTAAAATTCCGGCACGAGCAGTACTTC	CASSLKFRHEQYF
TRBJ2-2	TRBV6-1	few	15	TRBD2	TGTGCCAGCGAGGGACTAGCGGGGGACACCGGGGAGCTGTTTTTT	CASEGLAGDTGELFF
TRBJ2-2	TRBV7-9	few	17	TRBD1	TGTGCCAGCAGCTTGAGAGGGACAGGGGGCAACACCGGGGAGCTGTTTTTT	CASSLRGTGGNTGELFF
TRBJ2-7	TRBV15	few	16	TRBD2	TGTGCCACCAGAGCGGGGGTTGGAGGGGGAACCTACGAGCAGTACTTC	CATRAGVGGGTYEQYF
TRBJ1-1	TRBV9	few	14	NA	TGTGCCAGCAGCTTAGGGAGGGGGGGCACTGAAGCTTTCTTT	CASSLGRGGTEAFF
TRBJ2-1	TRBV5-5	few	13	NA	TGTGCCAGCAGCTTGGAGGGTGATCATGAGCAGTTCTTC	CASSLEGDHEQFF
TRBJ2-2	TRBV9	NA	15	NA	TGTGCCAGCAGCCCCTTACAGGGTCCCCCCGGGGAGCTGTTTTTT	CASSPLQGPPGELFF
TRBJ2-5	TRBV6-2/TRBV6-3	few	14	NA	TGTGCCAGCATACAGGACCGTCTCCAAGAGACCCAGTACTTC	CASIQDRLQETQYF
TRBJ2-7	TRBV20-1	few	14	NA	TGCAGTGCTAGAGATCCCCAGGGAGCCTACGAGCAGTACTTC	CSARDPQGAYEQYF
TRBJ2-7	TRBV7-9	NA	14	NA	TGTGCCAGCAGCTTCGGATTAAGGTCCTACGAGCAGTACTTC	CASSFGLRSYEQYF
TRBJ2-1	TRBV7-9	many	13	NA	TGTGCCAGCAGCTCTCCCGGGGTAAATGAGCAGTTCTTC	CASSSPGVNEQFF
TRBJ2-3	TRBV12-3/TRBV12-4	many	15	NA	TGTGCCAGCTCAACTCAGGGGGGGGACACAGATACGCAGTATTTT	CASSTQGGDTDTQYF
TRBJ2-3	TRBV10-3	NA	17	NA	TGTGCCATCAGTGGAGGGGGCGGGGGCCCGAGCACAGATACGCAGTATTTT	CAISGGGGGPSTDTQYF